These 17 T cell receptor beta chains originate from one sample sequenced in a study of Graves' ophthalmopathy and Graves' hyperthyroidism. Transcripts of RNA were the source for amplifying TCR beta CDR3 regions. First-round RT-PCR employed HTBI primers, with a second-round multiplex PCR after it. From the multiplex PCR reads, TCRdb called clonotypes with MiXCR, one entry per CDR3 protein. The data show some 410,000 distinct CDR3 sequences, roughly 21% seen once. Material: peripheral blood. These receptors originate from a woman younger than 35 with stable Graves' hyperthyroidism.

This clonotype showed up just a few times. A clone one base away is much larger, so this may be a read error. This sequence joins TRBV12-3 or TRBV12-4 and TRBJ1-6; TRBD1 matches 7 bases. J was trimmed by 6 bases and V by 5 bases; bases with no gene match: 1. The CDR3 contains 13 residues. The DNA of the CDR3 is TGTGCCAGCAGTGCAGGGGGTAATTCACCCCTCCACTTT. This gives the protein CASSAGGNSPLHF.

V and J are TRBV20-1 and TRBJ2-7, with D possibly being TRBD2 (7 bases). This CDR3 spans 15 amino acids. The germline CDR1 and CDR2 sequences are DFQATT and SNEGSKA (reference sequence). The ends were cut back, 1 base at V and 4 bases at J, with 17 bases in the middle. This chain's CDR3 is CSARGGGRNPYEQYF. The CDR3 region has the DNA TGCAGTGCTAGAGGCGGGGGCCGGAATCCTTACGAGCAGTACTTC.

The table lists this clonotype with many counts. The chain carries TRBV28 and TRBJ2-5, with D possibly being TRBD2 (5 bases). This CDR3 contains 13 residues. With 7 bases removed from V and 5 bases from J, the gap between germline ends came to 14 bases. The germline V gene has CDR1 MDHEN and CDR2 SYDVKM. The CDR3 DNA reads TGTGCCAGCAAGGCCGGTGGACTTGAGACCCAGTACTTC. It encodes CASKAGGLETQYF.

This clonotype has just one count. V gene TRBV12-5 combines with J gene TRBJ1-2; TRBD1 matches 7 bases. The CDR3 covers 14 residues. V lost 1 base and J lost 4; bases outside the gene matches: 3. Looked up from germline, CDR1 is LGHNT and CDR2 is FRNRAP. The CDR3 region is CASGLGGDSYGYTF. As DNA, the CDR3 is TGTGCTAGTGGTTTGGGGGGGGACAGCTATGGCTACACCTTC.

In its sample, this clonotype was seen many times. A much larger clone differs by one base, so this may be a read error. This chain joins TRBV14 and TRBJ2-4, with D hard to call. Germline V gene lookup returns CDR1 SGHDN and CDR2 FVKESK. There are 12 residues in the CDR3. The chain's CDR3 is CAGSQDRNIQYF. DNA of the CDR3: TGTGCCGGCAGCCAAGATCGAAACATTCAGTACTTC.

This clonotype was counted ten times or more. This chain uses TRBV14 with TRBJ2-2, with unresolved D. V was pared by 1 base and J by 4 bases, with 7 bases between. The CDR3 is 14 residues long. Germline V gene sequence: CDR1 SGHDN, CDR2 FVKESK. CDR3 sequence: CASSQVKGTGELFF. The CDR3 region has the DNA TGTGCCAGCAGCCAAGTAAAGGGCACCGGGGAGCTGTTTTTT.

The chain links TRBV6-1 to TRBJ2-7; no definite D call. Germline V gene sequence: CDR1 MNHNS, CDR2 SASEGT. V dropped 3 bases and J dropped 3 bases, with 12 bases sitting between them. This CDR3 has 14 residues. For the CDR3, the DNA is TGTGCCAGCAGTGAGGACCACCTGCACTACGAGCAGTACTTC. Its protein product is CASSEDHLHYEQYF.

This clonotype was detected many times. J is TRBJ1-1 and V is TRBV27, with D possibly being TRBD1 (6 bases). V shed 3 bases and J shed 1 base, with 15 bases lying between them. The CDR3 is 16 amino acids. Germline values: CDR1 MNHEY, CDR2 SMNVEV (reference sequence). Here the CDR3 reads CASSFPKDRKNTEAFF. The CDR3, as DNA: TGTGCCAGCAGTTTCCCAAAGGACAGAAAGAACACTGAAGCTTTCTTT.

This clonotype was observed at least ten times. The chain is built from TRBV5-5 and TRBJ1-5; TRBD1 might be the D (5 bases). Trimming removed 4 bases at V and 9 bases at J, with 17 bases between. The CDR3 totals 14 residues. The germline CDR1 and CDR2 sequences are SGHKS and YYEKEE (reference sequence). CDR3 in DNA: TGTGCCAGCAGCCTTGGGGACGGGGAGATGCCCCAGCATTTT. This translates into CASSLGDGEMPQHF.

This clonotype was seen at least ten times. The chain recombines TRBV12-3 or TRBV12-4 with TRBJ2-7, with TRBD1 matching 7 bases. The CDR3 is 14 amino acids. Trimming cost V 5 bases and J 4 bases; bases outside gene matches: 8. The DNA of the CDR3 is TGTGCCAGCAGTCCCGGGACAGTACTTTACGAGCAGTACTTC. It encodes CASSPGTVLYEQYF.

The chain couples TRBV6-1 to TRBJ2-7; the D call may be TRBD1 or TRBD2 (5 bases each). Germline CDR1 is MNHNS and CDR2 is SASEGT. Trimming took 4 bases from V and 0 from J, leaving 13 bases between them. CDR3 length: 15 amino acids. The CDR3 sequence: CASSGDDINSYEQYF. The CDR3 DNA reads TGTGCCAGCAGTGGGGACGACATTAACTCCTACGAGCAGTACTTC.

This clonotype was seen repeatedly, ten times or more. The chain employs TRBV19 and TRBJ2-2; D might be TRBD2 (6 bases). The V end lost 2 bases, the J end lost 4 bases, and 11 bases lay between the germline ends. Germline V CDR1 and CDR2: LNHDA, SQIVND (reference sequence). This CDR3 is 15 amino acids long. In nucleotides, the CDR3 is TGTGCCAGTAGTATAATCCCGCGGGGCACCGGGGAGCTGTTTTTT. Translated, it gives CASSIIPRGTGELFF. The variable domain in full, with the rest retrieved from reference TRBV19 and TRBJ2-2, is DGGITQSPKYLFRKEGQNVTLSCEQNLNHDAMYWYRQDPGQGLRLIYYSQIVNDFQKGDIAEGYSVSREKKESFPLTVTSAQKNPTAFYLCASSIIPRGTGELFFGEGSRLTVL.

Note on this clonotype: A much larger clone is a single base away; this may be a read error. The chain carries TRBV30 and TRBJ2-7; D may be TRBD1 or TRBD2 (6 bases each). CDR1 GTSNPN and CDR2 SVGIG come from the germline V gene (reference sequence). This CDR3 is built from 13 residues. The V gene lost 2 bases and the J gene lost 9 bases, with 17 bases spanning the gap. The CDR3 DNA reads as TGTGCCTGGAGTCAGGGGACACCGGGGGTGCAGTACGTC. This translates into CAWSQGTPGVQYV.

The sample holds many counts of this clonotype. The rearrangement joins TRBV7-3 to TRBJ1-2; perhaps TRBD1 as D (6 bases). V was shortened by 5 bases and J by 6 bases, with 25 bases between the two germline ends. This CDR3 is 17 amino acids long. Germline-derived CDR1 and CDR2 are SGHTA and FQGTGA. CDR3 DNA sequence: TGTGCCAGCAGCCCAAGGGGTCCCAGGGGTCGGGTCGATGGCTACACCTTC. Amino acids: CASSPRGPRGRVDGYTF. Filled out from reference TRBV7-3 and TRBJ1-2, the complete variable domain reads GAGVSQTPSNKVTEKGKYVELRCDPISGHTALYWYRQSLGQGPEFLIYFQGTGAADDSGLPNDRFFAVRPEGSVSTLKIQRTERGDSAVYLCASSPRGPRGRVDGYTFGSGTRLTVV.

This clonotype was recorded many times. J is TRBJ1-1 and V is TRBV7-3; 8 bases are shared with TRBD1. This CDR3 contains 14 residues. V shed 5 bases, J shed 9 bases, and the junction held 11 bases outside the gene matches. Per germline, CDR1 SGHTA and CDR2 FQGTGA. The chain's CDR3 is CASSPTGGDGKAFF. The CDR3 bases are TGTGCCAGCAGCCCTACAGGGGGAGATGGTAAAGCTTTCTTT.

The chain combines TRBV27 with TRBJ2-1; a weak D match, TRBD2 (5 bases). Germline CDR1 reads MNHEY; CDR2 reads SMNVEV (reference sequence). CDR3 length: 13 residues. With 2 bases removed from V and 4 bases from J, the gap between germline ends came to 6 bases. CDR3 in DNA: TGTGCCAGCAGTTTAACTAGGTACAATGAGCAGTTCTTC. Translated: CASSLTRYNEQFF.

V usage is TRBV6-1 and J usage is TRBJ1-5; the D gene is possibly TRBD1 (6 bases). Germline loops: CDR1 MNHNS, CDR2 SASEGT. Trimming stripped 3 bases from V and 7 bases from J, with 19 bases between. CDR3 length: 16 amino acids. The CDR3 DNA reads TGTGCCAGCAGTGATTACAGTCGGGGGGCAAGCCAGCCCCAGCATTTT. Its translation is CASSDYSRGASQPQHF.